Sequencing of this T cell receptor beta chain was carried out in a study of T cell responses to AZD1222 COVID-19 vaccine (dated by TCRdb to the early 2020s). Broadly, across the study: Because spike-specific TCR depth and breadth did not differ between the two schedules, AZD1222 recipients who got a second dose at roughly 4 weeks were pooled with those who got a second dose at roughly 12 weeks. A total of under 250 trial participants underwent TCR sequencing, of whom about 210 had received two doses of AZD1222 and approximately 25 had received two doses of the MenACWY control vaccine. Enrollment into the trials was organized by age into subgroups of 18-55, 56-69 and 70-plus years, and those subgroups contained approximately 160, 26 and 62 TCR-sequenced participants, respectively.

What this sample's time point label stands for: baseline before first vaccination. Vaccinee samples were obtained from the UK trials COV001 and COV002, which included a single-blind randomized controlled phase 2/3 trial of AZD1222 (ChAdOx1 nCoV-19) in healthy adults. For TCRbeta chain sequencing, PBMC samples from trial participants were taken at day 0 and at day 28 after the second dose. The CDR3 regions of human TCRbeta chains were subjected to immunosequencing. The paper's processing steps were these. TCRs in the repertoires were compared against a reference library of SARS-CoV-2-specific TCRs that had been generated with the MIRA antigen-specificity platform. Breadth was defined as the fraction of unique TCRs that were SARS-CoV-2-associated, and depth was defined as the fraction of total T cells that were SARS-CoV-2-associated. Using the MIRA data, every spike-specific TCR was mapped to the spike region that the TCR reacted to and assigned to either a CD4 or a CD8 class. Log10-transformed breadth and depth values were compared by one-way ANOVA with Sidak's multiple comparisons tests. The source is immuneACCESS, and TCRdb retained only in-frame sequences with V and J called. Part of the clones is not carried over; for the studies checked, unresolved V genes explain less than half of this, and the remainder is unexplained. From that table come the V and J calls and clone size; the DNA was used to work out D and trimming. The table for this sample lists more than 60,000 clones; more than 85% of them were counted only once. Approximately 15% of the sample lies in the top ten.

Trimmed from V: 3 bases; trimmed from J: 5 bases; junction bases lacking a gene match: 6. The germline V gene encodes CDR1 MDHEN and CDR2 SYDVKM. From its cysteine to its phenylalanine, the CDR3 spans 14 amino acids. Just the 42-base CDR3 DNA is kept, in frame starting at base 1. What the study reported, not specific to this receptor: The 56-69-year group was small, and its depth increase did not reach significance, likely because of low power. Reportedly, almost half of the unique spike-specific TCRs recognized epitopes lying outside the regions that are mutated in the B.1.351 and B.1.1.7 variants. Participants were mostly white British and included more females than males, and it was suggested by the authors that clonal diversity may have been underestimated. No day 14 peak-response samples were available, so repertoires were characterized only after the peak T cell response. CD4 TCRs associated with the vaccine covered the entire spike protein, and the dominant responses were in regions 160-218 and 743-854. Conclusions about previously exposed vaccinees are limited because only 5 or 6 AZD1222 recipients were SARS-CoV-2 seropositive at baseline. After two AZD1222 doses, both the breadth and the depth of spike-specific TCRs were significantly higher than at day 0 and than in MenACWY recipients.

Comments on this clone: What this receptor recognizes is not known. No clone much larger than this one lies a single base away; base qualities are absent.

The sequencing used peripheral blood, collected on day 0 of AZD1222 vaccination. The chain couples TRBV28 to TRBJ1-2; 7 bases in the middle match TRBD1. This sequence was found in an adult in good health. The bases are TGTGCCAGCAGTTTCAGGATGACAGGGTATGGCTACACCTTC. This is translated as CASSFRMTGYGYTF.